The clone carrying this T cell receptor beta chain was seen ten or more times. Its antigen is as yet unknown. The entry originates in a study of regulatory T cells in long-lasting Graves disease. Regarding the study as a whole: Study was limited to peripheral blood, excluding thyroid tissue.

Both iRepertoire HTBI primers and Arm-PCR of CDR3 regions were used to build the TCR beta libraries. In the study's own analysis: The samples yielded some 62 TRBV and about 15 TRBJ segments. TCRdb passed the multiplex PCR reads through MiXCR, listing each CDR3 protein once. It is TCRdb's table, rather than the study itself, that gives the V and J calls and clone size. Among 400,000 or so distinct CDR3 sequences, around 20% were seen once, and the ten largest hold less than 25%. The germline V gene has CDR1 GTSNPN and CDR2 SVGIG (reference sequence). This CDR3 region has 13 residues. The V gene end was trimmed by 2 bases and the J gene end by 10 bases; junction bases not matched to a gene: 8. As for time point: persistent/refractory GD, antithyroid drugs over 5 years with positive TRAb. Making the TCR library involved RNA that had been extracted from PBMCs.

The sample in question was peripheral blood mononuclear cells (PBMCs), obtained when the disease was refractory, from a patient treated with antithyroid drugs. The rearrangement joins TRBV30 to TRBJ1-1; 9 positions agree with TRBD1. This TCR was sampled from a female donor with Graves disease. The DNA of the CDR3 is TGTGCCTGGAGTCCCACTGACAGGGGGGGAGCTTTCTTT. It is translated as CAWSPTDRGGAFF.